This record covers a single T cell receptor (beta chain). Its specificity is unknown. The data originate from a study of T cells after yellow fever vaccination. Losses at the gene ends were 6 bases for V and 5 bases for J; bases not matched to a gene: 20. Germline V gene sequence: CDR1 SGHTA, CDR2 FQGNSA. This CDR3 spans 18 amino acids. Study observations and caveats: When the response was secondary, it was weaker but reached its peak faster, day 5 versus 15. The appearance of a small share of clonotypes in both CD4 and CD8 compartments was observed. Reappearance after the booster was observed for most primary-vaccination clones (96% CD4, over 70% CD8).

A single record per CDR3 protein comes from TCRdb applying MiXCR to the 5' RACE reads. The data show some 320,000 distinct CDR3 sequences, 8.7% seen once. The J gene is TRBJ2-3, the V gene TRBV7-2, with 7 bases matching TRBD2. The TCR was taken from a man younger than 35 who received the YFV17D yellow fever vaccine. This specimen was CD4+ T cells sorted from PBMCs, taken 5 days after the yellow fever booster vaccination. CDR3 residues: CASSFPPVRGIIGDTQYF. The CDR3 DNA is TGTGCCAGCAGTTTCCCCCCGGTGCGGGGGATAATAGGAGATACGCAGTATTTT.